This T cell receptor (beta chain) was sequenced during a study of OX40 agonist ivuxolimab in advanced cancers. Germline-derived CDR1 and CDR2 are GTSNPN and SVGIG (reference sequence). Trimming took off 7 bases at V and 6 bases at J, with 9 bases between the two ends. The CDR3 length is 10 residues. Some clones are missing from TCRdb's copy, which holds only in-frame ones; the method was immunoSEQ multiplex PCR. The data contain around 60,000 clones, about 88% of them singletons. The gene calls are TRBV30 and TRBJ1-2, with a possible D match to TRBD1 (5 bases). The TCR originated in an adult with an advanced solid tumor such as melanoma, head and neck, liver or kidney cancer. The material was CD4+ or CD8+ T cells sorted from blood, obtained in a trial of the OX40 agonist ivuxolimab. CDR3 sequence reads: CASRADGYTF. CDR3 nucleotide sequence: TGTGCCTCCAGGGCTGATGGCTACACCTTC.